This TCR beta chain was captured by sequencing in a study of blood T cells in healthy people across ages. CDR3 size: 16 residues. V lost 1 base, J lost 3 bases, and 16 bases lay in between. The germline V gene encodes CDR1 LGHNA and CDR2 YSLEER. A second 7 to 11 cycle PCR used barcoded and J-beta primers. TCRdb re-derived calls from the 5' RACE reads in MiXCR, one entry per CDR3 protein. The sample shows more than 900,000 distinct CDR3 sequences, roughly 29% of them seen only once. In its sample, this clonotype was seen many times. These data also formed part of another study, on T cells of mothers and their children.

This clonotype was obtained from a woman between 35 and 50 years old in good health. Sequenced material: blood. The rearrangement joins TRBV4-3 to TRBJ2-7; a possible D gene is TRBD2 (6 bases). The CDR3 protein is CASSQVDGGTYYEQYF. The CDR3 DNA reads TGCGCCAGCAGCCAAGTGGACGGAGGGACCTACTACGAGCAGTACTTC.